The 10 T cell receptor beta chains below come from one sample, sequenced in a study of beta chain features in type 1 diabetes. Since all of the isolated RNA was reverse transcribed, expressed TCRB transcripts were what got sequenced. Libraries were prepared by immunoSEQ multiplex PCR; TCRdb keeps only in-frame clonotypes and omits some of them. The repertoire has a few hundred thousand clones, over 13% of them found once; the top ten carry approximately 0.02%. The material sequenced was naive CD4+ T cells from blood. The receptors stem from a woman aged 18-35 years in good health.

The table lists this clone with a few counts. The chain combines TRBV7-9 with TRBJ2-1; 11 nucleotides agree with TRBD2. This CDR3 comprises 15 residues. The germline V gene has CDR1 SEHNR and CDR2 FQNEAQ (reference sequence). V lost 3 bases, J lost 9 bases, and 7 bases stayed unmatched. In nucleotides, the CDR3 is TGTGCCAGCAGCTTGGGACTAGCGGAAGGGAGTGAGCAGTTCTTC. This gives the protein CASSLGLAEGSEQFF.

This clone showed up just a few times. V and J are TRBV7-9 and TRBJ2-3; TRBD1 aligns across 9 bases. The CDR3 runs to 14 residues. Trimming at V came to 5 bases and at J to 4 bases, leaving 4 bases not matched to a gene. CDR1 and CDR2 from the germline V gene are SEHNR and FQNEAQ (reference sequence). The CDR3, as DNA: TGTGCCAGCAGCCGGACAGGGGTACCAGATACGCAGTATTTT. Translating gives CASSRTGVPDTQYF.

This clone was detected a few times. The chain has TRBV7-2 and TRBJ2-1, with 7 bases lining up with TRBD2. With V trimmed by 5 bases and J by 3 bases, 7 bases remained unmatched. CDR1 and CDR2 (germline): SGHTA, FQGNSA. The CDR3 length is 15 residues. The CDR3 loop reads CASSPPSGDYNEQFF. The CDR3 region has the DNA TGTGCCAGCAGCCCCCCCAGCGGGGACTACAATGAGCAGTTCTTC.

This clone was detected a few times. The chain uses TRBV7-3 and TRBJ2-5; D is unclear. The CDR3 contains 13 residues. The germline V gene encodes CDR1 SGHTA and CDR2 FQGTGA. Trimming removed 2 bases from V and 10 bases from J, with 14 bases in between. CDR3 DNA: TGTGCCAGCAGCTTAGAAATCTCGAGTAGCCAGTACTTC. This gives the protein CASSLEISSSQYF.

The CDR3 loop is CATPKGLEAWETQYF. As DNA, the CDR3 is TGTGCCACCCCAAAGGGACTAGAGGCTTGGGAGACCCAGTACTTC. This chain joins TRBV10-3 and TRBJ2-5, with 8 bases that match TRBD2. The germline CDR1 and CDR2 sequences are ENHRY and SYGVKD. V shed 10 bases, J shed 5 bases, and the junction held 15 bases outside the gene matches. The CDR3 contains 15 residues.

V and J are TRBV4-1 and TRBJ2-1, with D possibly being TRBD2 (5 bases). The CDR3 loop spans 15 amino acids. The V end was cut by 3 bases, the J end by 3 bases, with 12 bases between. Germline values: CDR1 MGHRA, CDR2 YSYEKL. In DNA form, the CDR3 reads TGCGCCAGCAGCCACCGCCTACTAGACTACAATGAGCAGTTCTTC. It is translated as CASSHRLLDYNEQFF.

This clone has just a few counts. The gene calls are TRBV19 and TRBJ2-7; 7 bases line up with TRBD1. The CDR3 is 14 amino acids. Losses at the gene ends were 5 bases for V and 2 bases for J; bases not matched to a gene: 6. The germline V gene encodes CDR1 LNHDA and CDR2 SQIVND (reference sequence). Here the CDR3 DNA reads TGTGCCAGTAGTGGACCACAGGGGCCCTACGAGCAGTACTTC. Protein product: CASSGPQGPYEQYF.

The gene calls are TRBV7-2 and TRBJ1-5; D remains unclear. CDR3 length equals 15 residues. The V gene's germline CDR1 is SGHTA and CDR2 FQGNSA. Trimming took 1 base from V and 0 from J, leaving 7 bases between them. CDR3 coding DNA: TGTGCCAGCAGCTTAGGGGCAGATAGCAATCAGCCCCAGCATTTT. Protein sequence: CASSLGADSNQPQHF.

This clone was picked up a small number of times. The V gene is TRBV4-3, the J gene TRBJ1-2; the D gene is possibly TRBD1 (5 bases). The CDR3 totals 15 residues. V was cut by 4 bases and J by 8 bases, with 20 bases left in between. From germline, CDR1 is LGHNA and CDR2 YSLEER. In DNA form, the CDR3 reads TGCGCCAGCAGCCGGGAAGGTCAAGGGGCGGGGGGCTACACCTTC. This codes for CASSREGQGAGGYTF.

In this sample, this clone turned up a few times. This chain's CDR3 is CASSQDAGGPPYNEQFF. DNA for the CDR3: TGTGCCAGCAGCCAAGATGCGGGAGGGCCCCCCTACAATGAGCAGTTCTTC. The gene calls are TRBV4-2 and TRBJ2-1; 9 positions match TRBD2. V was clipped by 0 bases and J by 2 bases; unmatched bases: 5. Germline V gene data show CDR1 as LGHNA and CDR2 as YNFKEQ. The CDR3 consists of 17 residues.